Listed below are T cell receptor beta chains from one sample, sequenced in a study of radiation and T cells in renal cell carcinoma. Method: immunoSEQ multiplex PCR; TCRdb's copy keeps in-frame clones and lacks some. There are roughly 13,000 clones in the sample; about 65% occur only once, and roughly 20% lies in the top ten. Sequencing used tumor tissue, obtained from a patient whose treatment was nephrectomy without radiotherapy. These receptors came from a woman aged 80 or older with renal cell carcinoma. Each CDR3 is given with its conserved first and last residue. Each record gives: CDR3 DNA, CDR3 protein, clone size, J gene, D gene, V gene. D genes are given only for firm matches. Clone size is not always given. Where it is, it says once, few, many or a class for expanded clones.

CDR3 DNA: TGTGCCAGCAGTTACTCAGCGGGTGGGGGCAATCAGCCCCAGCATTTT; CDR3 protein: CASSYSAGGGNQPQHF; clone size: -; J gene: TRBJ1-5; D gene: -; V gene: TRBV6-5
CDR3 DNA: TGTGCCAGCAGCTTAGGCGTGTGGGAGCAGTTCTTC; CDR3 protein: CASSLGVWEQFF; clone size: -; J gene: TRBJ2-1; D gene: -; V gene: TRBV7-2
CDR3 DNA: TGTGCCAGCAGCTTGGGCAATGAGCAGTTCTTC; CDR3 protein: CASSLGNEQFF; clone size: -; J gene: TRBJ2-1; D gene: -; V gene: TRBV13
CDR3 DNA: TGTGCCAGCAGCCTGGACGTTAACTATGGCTACACCTTC; CDR3 protein: CASSLDVNYGYTF; clone size: -; J gene: TRBJ1-2; D gene: -; V gene: TRBV7-3
CDR3 DNA: TGTGCCAGCAGCCCCCGACTTTCGCCGGGACAGGGGTTTTATTCACCCCTCCACTTT; CDR3 protein: CASSPRLSPGQGFYSPLHF; clone size: once; J gene: TRBJ1-6; D gene: TRBD1; V gene: TRBV5-6
CDR3 DNA: TGTGCCATCAGTGAGTCAGGGACAGGGGGCTATGGCTACACCTTC; CDR3 protein: CAISESGTGGYGYTF; clone size: -; J gene: TRBJ1-2; D gene: TRBD1; V gene: TRBV10-3
CDR3 DNA: TGTGCCAGCAGTTACTCAGCACAGCTCTCTGGAAACACCATATATTTT; CDR3 protein: CASSYSAQLSGNTIYF; clone size: -; J gene: TRBJ1-3; D gene: -; V gene: TRBV6-5
CDR3 DNA: TGCAGCGTCACACCCGGGACTCCTAAGGGGAATGAGCAGTTCTTC; CDR3 protein: CSVTPGTPKGNEQFF; clone size: -; J gene: TRBJ2-1; D gene: -; V gene: TRBV29-1
CDR3 DNA: TGCGCCAGCAGCTCCTCTCAAGAGACCCAGTACTTC; CDR3 protein: CASSSSQETQYF; clone size: -; J gene: TRBJ2-5; D gene: -; V gene: TRBV5-1
CDR3 DNA: TGTGCCAGCAGTTACCGGGACAGGGGATTGGGTGGCTACACCTTC; CDR3 protein: CASSYRDRGLGGYTF; clone size: -; J gene: TRBJ1-2; D gene: TRBD1; V gene: TRBV6-5
CDR3 DNA: TGTGCCAGCAGCTACGGACTGAGGCTTCACCCTGGGGCCAACGTCCTGACTTTC; CDR3 protein: CASSYGLRLHPGANVLTF; clone size: once; J gene: TRBJ2-6; D gene: -; V gene: TRBV7-9
CDR3 DNA: TGTGCCACCAGCAGAGACAGGGGCCGTGGCTACACCTTC; CDR3 protein: CATSRDRGRGYTF; clone size: -; J gene: TRBJ1-2; D gene: -; V gene: TRBV15
CDR3 DNA: TGTGCCATCAGTGACCTCTATGGCTACACCTTC; CDR3 protein: CAISDLYGYTF; clone size: -; J gene: TRBJ1-2; D gene: -; V gene: TRBV10-3
CDR3 DNA: TGTGCCAGCTCACCCCGGACAGGGGACACCGGGGAGCTGTTTTTT; CDR3 protein: CASSPRTGDTGELFF; clone size: -; J gene: TRBJ2-2; D gene: TRBD1; V gene: TRBV18
CDR3 DNA: TGTGCCAGCAGCCGGGACAGGGGCTTGGATACGCAGTATTTT; CDR3 protein: CASSRDRGLDTQYF; clone size: -; J gene: TRBJ2-3; D gene: TRBD1; V gene: TRBV9
CDR3 DNA: TGTGCTAGCAGCCCCCGGGCAGGGGATGGGACAGATACGCAGTATTTT; CDR3 protein: CASSPRAGDGTDTQYF; clone size: -; J gene: TRBJ2-3; D gene: -; V gene: TRBV7-7
CDR3 DNA: TGTGCCAGCAGCGCTCCCGGGACAGCTGGAAACACCATATATTTT; CDR3 protein: CASSAPGTAGNTIYF; clone size: -; J gene: TRBJ1-3; D gene: TRBD1; V gene: TRBV7-9
CDR3 DNA: TGTGCCAGCAGCCTCGGATTGGCAACTAATGAAAAACTGTTTTTT; CDR3 protein: CASSLGLATNEKLFF; clone size: -; J gene: TRBJ1-4; D gene: -; V gene: TRBV7-9
CDR3 DNA: TGTGCCAGCAGTTTATGGACCGTGAAGGATGGCTACACCTTC; CDR3 protein: CASSLWTVKDGYTF; clone size: -; J gene: TRBJ1-2; D gene: -; V gene: TRBV28
CDR3 DNA: TGTGCCAGCAGCTTAATGGCCGGGAACACTGAAGCTTTCTTT; CDR3 protein: CASSLMAGNTEAFF; clone size: few; J gene: TRBJ1-1; D gene: -; V gene: TRBV7-3
CDR3 DNA: TGTGCCAGTAGTGACCCGCGGGGGGGCGACCCGGGGACCCAGTACTTC; CDR3 protein: CASSDPRGGDPGTQYF; clone size: -; J gene: TRBJ2-5; D gene: TRBD2; V gene: TRBV19
CDR3 DNA: TGTGCCAGCAGTGACTTCGACAATCGGTTCAGGAATGAGCAGTTCTTC; CDR3 protein: CASSDFDNRFRNEQFF; clone size: -; J gene: TRBJ2-1; D gene: -; V gene: TRBV6-1
CDR3 DNA: TGCGCCAGCAGTGAGGCACAGGGGGTGGGCAATCAGCCCCAGCATTTT; CDR3 protein: CASSEAQGVGNQPQHF; clone size: -; J gene: TRBJ1-5; D gene: TRBD1; V gene: TRBV10-2
CDR3 DNA: TGTGCCAGCACCAGGATGATTTCACCTAACTATGGCTACACCTTC; CDR3 protein: CASTRMISPNYGYTF; clone size: -; J gene: TRBJ1-2; D gene: -; V gene: TRBV11-2
CDR3 DNA: TGTGCTAGCAGCACCGGACAGAAACCCACTGAAGCTTTCTTT; CDR3 protein: CASSTGQKPTEAFF; clone size: -; J gene: TRBJ1-1; D gene: -; V gene: TRBV7-7
CDR3 DNA: TGTGCCAGCGCTAAAAACAGGGAGAACTCCTATAATTCACCCCTCCACTTT; CDR3 protein: CASAKNRENSYNSPLHF; clone size: once; J gene: TRBJ1-6; D gene: -; V gene: TRBV18
CDR3 DNA: TGTGCCAGCATCGGCCGGCCAGTTGAAAAACTGTTTTTT; CDR3 protein: CASIGRPVEKLFF; clone size: -; J gene: TRBJ1-4; D gene: -; V gene: TRBV6-1
CDR3 DNA: TGTGCCAGCAGCTTCTTAGGGGTCTCGGGCGGCTACACCTTC; CDR3 protein: CASSFLGVSGGYTF; clone size: -; J gene: TRBJ1-2; D gene: -; V gene: TRBV5-8
CDR3 DNA: TGTGCCAGCACGGGACAGAGCACAGATACGCAGTATTTT; CDR3 protein: CASTGQSTDTQYF; clone size: -; J gene: TRBJ2-3; D gene: TRBD1; V gene: TRBV2
CDR3 DNA: TGCGCCAGCAGCCAAGATGAGGTGGGGAGCTCTGGAAACACCATATATTTT; CDR3 protein: CASSQDEVGSSGNTIYF; clone size: -; J gene: TRBJ1-3; D gene: -; V gene: TRBV4-1
CDR3 DNA: TGTGCCAGCAGTGGGATGACAGGGCTCGTATCCTACGAGCAGTACTTC; CDR3 protein: CASSGMTGLVSYEQYF; clone size: -; J gene: TRBJ2-7; D gene: TRBD1; V gene: TRBV6-1
CDR3 DNA: TGTGCCAGCAGCTTAGGACGGGTAGCGGAGACCCAGTACTTC; CDR3 protein: CASSLGRVAETQYF; clone size: -; J gene: TRBJ2-5; D gene: -; V gene: TRBV7-8
CDR3 DNA: TGTGCCAGCAGCTTAGGGGGTTACGGAAACACCATATATTTT; CDR3 protein: CASSLGGYGNTIYF; clone size: -; J gene: TRBJ1-3; D gene: -; V gene: TRBV7-9
CDR3 DNA: TGTGCCAGCAGCTTAGGAGAGGTAACTGAAGCTTTCTTT; CDR3 protein: CASSLGEVTEAFF; clone size: -; J gene: TRBJ1-1; D gene: -; V gene: TRBV5-4
CDR3 DNA: TGTGCCAGTAGTGTTATAGCCCGAGGAAACATTCAGTACTTC; CDR3 protein: CASSVIARGNIQYF; clone size: -; J gene: TRBJ2-4; D gene: -; V gene: TRBV19
CDR3 DNA: TGTGCCAGCGCCCGCCCGGGCTATGGCTACACCTTC; CDR3 protein: CASARPGYGYTF; clone size: -; J gene: TRBJ1-2; D gene: -; V gene: TRBV9
CDR3 DNA: TGCGCCAGCAGCTTATCCGGGAGAGACACTGAAGCTTTCTTT; CDR3 protein: CASSLSGRDTEAFF; clone size: once; J gene: TRBJ1-1; D gene: -; V gene: TRBV5-1
CDR3 DNA: TGTGCCAGCAGTATCCCCTGGGGACCCCTAGCGGCAAGCTACGAGCAGTACTTC; CDR3 protein: CASSIPWGPLAASYEQYF; clone size: -; J gene: TRBJ2-7; D gene: TRBD2; V gene: TRBV28
CDR3 DNA: TGTGCCAGCTCACCCTCGAAAGGGGGGGATACGCAGTATTTT; CDR3 protein: CASSPSKGGDTQYF; clone size: -; J gene: TRBJ2-3; D gene: -; V gene: TRBV18
CDR3 DNA: TGTGCCAGCACCGGGGCCAGGAGGGAGACCCAGTACTTC; CDR3 protein: CASTGARRETQYF; clone size: once; J gene: TRBJ2-5; D gene: -; V gene: TRBV7-2
CDR3 DNA: TGTGCCAGCTCAATTGGACAGGTCGGTACTTCGGCTTTCTTT; CDR3 protein: CASSIGQVGTSAFF; clone size: few; J gene: TRBJ1-1; D gene: TRBD1; V gene: TRBV18
CDR3 DNA: TGTGCCAGCAGTGGCTTACAGGGGGTCTATGGCTACACCTTC; CDR3 protein: CASSGLQGVYGYTF; clone size: -; J gene: TRBJ1-2; D gene: TRBD1; V gene: TRBV6-1